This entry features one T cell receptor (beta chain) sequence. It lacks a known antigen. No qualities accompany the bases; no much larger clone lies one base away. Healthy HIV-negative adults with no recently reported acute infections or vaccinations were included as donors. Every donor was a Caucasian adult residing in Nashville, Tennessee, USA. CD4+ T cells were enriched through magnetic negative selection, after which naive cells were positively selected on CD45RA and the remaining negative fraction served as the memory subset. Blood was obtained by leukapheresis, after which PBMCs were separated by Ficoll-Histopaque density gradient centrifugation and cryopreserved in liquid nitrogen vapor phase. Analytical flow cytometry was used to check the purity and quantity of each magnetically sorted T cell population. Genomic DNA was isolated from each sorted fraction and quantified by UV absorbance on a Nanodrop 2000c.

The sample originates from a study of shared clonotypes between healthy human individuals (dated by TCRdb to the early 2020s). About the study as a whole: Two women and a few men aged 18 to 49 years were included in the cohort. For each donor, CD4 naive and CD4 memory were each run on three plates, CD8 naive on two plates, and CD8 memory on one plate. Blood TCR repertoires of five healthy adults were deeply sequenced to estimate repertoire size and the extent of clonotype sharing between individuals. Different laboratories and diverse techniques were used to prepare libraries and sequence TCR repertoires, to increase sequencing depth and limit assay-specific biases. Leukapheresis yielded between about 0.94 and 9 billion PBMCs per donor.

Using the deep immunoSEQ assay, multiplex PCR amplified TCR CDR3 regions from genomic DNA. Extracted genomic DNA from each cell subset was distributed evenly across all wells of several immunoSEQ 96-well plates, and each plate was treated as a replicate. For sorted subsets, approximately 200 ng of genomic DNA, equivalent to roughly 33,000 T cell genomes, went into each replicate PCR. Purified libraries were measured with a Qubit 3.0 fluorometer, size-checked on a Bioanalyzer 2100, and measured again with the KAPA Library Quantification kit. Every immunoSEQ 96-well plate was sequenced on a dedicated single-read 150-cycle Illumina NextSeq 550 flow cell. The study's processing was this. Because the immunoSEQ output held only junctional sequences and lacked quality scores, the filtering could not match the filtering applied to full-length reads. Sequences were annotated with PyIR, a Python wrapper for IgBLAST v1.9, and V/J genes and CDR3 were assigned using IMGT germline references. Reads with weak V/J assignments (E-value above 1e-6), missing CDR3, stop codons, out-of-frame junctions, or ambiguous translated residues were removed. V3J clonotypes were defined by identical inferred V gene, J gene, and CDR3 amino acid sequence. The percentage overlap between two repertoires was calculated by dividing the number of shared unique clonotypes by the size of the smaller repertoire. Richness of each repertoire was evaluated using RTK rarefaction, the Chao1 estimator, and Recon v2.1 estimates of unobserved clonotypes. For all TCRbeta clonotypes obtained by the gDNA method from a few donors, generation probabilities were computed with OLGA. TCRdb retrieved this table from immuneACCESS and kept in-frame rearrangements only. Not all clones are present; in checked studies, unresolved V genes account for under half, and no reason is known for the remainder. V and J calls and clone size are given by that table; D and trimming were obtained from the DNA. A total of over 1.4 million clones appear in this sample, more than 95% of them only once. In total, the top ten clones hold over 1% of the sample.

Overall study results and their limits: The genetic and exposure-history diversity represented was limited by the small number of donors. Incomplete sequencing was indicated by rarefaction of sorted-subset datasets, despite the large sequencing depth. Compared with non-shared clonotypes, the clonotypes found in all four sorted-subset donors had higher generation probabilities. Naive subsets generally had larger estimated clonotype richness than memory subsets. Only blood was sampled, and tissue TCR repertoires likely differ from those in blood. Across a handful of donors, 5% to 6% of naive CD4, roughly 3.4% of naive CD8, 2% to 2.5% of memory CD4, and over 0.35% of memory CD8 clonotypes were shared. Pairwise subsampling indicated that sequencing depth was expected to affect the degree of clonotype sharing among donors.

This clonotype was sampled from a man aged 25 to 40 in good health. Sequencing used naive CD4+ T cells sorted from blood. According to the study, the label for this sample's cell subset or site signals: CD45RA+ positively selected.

CDR3 loop: CVRSLSEASNQPQHF. The nucleotides are TGTGTCAGAAGCTTATCGGAGGCGAGCAATCAGCCCCAGCATTTT. This chain is built from TRBV7-5 and TRBJ1-5. TRBV7-5 is marked as a pseudogene. The CDR3 spans 15 residues, from the cysteine through the phenylalanine. Just the 45-base CDR3 DNA is kept, in frame starting at base 1.